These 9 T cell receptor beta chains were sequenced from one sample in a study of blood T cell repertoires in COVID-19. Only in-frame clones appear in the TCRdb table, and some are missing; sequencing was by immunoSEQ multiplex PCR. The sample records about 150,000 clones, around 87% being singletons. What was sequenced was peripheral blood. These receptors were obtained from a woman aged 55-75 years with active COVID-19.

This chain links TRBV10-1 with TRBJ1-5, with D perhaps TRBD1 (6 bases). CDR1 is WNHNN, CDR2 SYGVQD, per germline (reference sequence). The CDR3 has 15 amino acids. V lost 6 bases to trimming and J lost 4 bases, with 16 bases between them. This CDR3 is CASRGSGQTNQPQHF. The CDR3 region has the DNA TGCGCCAGCAGGGGGTCGGGACAAACAAATCAGCCCCAGCATTTT.

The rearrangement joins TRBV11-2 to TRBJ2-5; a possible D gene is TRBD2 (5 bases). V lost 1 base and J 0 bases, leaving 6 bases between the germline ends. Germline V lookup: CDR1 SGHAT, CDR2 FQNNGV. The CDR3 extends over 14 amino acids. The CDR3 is CASSLAGYQETQYF. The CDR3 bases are TGTGCCAGCAGCTTAGCGGGGTACCAAGAGACCCAGTACTTC.

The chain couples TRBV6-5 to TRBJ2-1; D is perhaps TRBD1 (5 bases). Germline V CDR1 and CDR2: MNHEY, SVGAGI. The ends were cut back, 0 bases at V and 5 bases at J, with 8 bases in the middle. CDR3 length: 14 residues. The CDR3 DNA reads TGTGCCAGCAGTTACTCGCACAGGCACAATGAGCAGTTCTTC. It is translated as CASSYSHRHNEQFF.

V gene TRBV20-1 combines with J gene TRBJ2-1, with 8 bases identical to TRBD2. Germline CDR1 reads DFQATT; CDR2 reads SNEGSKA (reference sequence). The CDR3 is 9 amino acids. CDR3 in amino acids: CGIAGTQFF. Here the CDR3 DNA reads TGCGGTATAGCGGGGACCCAGTTCTTC.

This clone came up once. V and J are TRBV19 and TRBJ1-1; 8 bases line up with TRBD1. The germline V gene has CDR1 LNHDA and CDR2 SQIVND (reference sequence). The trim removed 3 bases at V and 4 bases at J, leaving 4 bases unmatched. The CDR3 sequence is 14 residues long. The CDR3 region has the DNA TGTGCCAGTAGTATCACAGGGGGGGGCACTGAAGCTTTCTTT. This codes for CASSITGGGTEAFF.

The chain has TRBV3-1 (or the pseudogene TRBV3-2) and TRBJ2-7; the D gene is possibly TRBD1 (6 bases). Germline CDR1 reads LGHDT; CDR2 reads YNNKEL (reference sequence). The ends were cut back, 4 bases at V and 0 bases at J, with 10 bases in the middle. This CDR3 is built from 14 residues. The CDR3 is CASSLQGFSYEQYF. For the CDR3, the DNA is TGTGCCAGCAGCCTACAGGGTTTCTCCTACGAGCAGTACTTC.

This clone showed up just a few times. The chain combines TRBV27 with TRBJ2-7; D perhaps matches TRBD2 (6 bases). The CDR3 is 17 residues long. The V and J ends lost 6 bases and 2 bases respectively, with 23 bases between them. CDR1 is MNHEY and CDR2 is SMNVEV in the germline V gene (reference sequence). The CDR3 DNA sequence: TGTGCCAGCAGCCAAGGGGTCGGGGAGGAAAACCCCTACGAGCAGTACTTC. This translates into CASSQGVGEENPYEQYF.

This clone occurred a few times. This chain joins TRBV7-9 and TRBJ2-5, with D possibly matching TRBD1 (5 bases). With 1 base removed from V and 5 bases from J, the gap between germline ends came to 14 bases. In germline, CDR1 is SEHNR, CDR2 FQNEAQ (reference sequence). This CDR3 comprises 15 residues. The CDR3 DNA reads TGTGCCAGCAGCTTAGGGACAATAAATTGGGAGACCCAGTACTTC. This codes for CASSLGTINWETQYF.

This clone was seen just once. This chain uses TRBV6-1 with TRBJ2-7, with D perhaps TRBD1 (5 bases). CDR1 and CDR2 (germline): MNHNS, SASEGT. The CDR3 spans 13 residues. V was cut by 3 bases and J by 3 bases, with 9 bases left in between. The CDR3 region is CASSDAGRYEQYF. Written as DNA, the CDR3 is TGTGCCAGCAGTGACGCAGGGCGCTACGAGCAGTACTTC.